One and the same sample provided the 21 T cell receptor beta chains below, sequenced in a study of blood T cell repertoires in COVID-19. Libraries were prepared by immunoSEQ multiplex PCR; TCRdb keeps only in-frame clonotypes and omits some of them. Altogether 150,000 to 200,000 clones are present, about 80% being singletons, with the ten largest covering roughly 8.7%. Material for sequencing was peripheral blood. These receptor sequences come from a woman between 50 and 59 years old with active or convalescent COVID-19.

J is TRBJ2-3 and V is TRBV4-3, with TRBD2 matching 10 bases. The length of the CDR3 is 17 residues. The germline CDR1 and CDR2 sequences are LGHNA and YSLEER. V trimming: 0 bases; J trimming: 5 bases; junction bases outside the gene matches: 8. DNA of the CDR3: TGCGCCAGCAGCCAAGATCTGTCTAGCGGGAGATTAGATACGCAGTATTTT. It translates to CASSQDLSSGRLDTQYF.

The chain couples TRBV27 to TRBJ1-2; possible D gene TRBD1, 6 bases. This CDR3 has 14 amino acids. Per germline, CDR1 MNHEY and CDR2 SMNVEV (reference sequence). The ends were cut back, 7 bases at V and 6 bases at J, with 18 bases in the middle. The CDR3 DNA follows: TGTGCCAGCACCTCTCGGAACAGGGCAGATGGCTACACCTTC. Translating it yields CASTSRNRADGYTF.

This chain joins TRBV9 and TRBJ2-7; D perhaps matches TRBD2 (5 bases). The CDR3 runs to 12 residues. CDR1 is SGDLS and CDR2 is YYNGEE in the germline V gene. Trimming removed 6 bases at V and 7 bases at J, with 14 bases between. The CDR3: CASKARRREQYF. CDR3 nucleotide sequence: TGTGCCAGCAAGGCGCGGCGGAGGGAGCAGTACTTC.

Here the CDR3 reads CASSLDRNMNTEAFF. Written as DNA, the CDR3 is TGTGCCAGCAGCCTGGACAGGAACATGAACACTGAAGCTTTCTTT. The chain combines TRBV13 with TRBJ1-1; TRBD1 matches 7 bases. This CDR3 is 15 amino acids long. CDR1 PRHDT and CDR2 FYEKMQ come from the germline V gene (reference sequence). Unmatched junction bases numbered 6, after V lost 5 bases and J lost 0 bases.

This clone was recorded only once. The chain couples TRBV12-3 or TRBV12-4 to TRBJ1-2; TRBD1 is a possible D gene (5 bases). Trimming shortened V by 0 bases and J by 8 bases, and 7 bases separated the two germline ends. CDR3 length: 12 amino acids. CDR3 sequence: CASSLAGRGYTF. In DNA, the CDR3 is TGTGCCAGCAGTTTAGCGGGGCGGGGCTACACCTTC.

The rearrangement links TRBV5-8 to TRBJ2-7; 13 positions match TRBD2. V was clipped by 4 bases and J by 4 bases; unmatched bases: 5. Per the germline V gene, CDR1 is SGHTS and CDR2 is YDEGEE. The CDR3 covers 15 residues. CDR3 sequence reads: CASSKGLAGTYEQYF. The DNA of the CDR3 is TGTGCCAGCAGCAAGGGACTAGCGGGGACGTACGAGCAGTACTTC.

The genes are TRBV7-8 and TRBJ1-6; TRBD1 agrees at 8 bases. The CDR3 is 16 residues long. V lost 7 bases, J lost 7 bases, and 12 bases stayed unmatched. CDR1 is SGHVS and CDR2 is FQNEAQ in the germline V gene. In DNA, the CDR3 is TGTGCCAGCATACCGACAGGGGCGTCGTGGAATTCACCCCTCCACTTT. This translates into CASIPTGASWNSPLHF.

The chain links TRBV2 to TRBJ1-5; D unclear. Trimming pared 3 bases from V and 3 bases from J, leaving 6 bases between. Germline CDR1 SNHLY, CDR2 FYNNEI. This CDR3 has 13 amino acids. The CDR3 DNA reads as TGTGCCAGCAGTGACAGGTTCAATCAGCCCCAGCATTTT. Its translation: CASSDRFNQPQHF. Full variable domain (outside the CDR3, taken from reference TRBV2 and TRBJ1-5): EPEVTQTPSHQVTQMGQEVILRCVPISNHLYFYWYRQILGQKVEFLVSFYNNEISEKSEIFDDQFSVERPDGSNFTLKIRSTKLEDSAMYFCASSDRFNQPQHFGDGTRLSIL.

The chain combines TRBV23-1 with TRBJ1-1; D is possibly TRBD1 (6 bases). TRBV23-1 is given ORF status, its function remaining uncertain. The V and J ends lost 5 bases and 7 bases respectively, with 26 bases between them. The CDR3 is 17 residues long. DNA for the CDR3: TGCGCCAGCAGTTACTTTTCTATGGGACACCCGGTCGGTGAAGCTTTCTTT. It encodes CASSYFSMGHPVGEAFF.

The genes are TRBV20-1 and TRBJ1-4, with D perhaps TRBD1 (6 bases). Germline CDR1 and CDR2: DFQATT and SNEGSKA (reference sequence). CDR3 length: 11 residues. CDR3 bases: TGCAAACAGGGACAAAATGAAAAACTGTTTTTT. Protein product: CKQGQNEKLFF.

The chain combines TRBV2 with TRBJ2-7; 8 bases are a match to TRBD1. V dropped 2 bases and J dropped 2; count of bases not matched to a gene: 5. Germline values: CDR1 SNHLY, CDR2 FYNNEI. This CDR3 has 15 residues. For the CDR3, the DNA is TGTGCCAGCAGTGAAATTGGACAGGGCGCCTACGAGCAGTACTTC. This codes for CASSEIGQGAYEQYF.

CDR3 in DNA: TGCGCCAGCAGCTTGTTCGTCCCAGGGGCCCCTCGCGAGCAGTACTTC. Translating it yields CASSLFVPGAPREQYF. The rearrangement joins TRBV5-1 to TRBJ2-7; D may be TRBD1 (6 bases). Germline CDR1 reads SGHRS; CDR2 reads YFSETQ. This CDR3 is 16 amino acids long. Trimming took off 1 base at V and 6 bases at J, with 20 bases between the two ends. The full variable domain, with the rest looked up from reference TRBV5-1 and TRBJ2-7, is KAGVTQTPRYLIKTRGQQVTLSCSPISGHRSVSWYQQTPGQGLQFLFEYFSETQRNKGNFPGRFSGRQFSNSRSEMNVSTLELGDSALYLCASSLFVPGAPREQYFGPGTRLTVT.

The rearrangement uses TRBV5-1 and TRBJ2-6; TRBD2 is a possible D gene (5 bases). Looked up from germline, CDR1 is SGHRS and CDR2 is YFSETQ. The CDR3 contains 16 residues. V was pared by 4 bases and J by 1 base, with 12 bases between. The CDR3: CASSPAGSSGANVLTF. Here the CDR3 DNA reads TGCGCCAGCAGCCCGGCTGGGAGTTCTGGGGCCAACGTCCTGACTTTC.

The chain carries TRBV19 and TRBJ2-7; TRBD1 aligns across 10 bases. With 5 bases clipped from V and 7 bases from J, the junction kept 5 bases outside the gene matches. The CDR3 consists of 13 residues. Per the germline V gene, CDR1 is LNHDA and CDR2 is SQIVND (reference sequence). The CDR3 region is CASSARDRGEQYF. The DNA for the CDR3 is TGTGCCAGTAGTGCCCGGGACAGGGGTGAGCAGTACTTC.

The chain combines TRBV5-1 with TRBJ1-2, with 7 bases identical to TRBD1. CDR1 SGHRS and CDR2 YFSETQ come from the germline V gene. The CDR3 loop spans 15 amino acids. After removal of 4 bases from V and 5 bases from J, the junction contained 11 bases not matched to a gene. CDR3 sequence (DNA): TGCGCCAGCAGCCGAACCCGGGACAGTCAGTATGGCTACACCTTC. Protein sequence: CASSRTRDSQYGYTF.

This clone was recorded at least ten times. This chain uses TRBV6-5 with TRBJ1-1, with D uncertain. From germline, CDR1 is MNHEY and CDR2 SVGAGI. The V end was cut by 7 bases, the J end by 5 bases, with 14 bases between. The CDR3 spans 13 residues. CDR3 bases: TGTGCCAGCACCGAGAGGGTGTGGACTGAAGCTTTCTTT. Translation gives CASTERVWTEAFF.

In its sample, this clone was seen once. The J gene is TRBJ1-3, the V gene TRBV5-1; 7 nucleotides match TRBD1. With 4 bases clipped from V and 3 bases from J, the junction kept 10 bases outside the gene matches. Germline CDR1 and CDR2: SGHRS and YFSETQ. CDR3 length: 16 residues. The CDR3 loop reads CASSLRPTGVGNTIYF. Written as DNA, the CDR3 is TGCGCCAGCAGCCTCCGCCCTACAGGGGTTGGAAACACCATATATTTT. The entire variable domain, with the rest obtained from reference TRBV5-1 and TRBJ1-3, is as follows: KAGVTQTPRYLIKTRGQQVTLSCSPISGHRSVSWYQQTPGQGLQFLFEYFSETQRNKGNFPGRFSGRQFSNSRSEMNVSTLELGDSALYLCASSLRPTGVGNTIYFGEGSWLTVV.

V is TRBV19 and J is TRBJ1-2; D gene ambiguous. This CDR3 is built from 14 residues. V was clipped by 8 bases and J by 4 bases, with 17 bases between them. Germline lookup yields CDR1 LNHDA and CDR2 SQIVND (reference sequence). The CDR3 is CASGEAQEGYGYTF. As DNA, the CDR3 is TGTGCCAGTGGGGAAGCCCAGGAGGGCTATGGCTACACCTTC.

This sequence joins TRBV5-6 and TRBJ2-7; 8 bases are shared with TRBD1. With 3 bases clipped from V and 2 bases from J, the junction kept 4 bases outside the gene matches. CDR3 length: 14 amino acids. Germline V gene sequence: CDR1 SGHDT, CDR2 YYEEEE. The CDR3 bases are TGTGCCAGCAGCTGGACAGGGCCCGCCTACGAGCAGTACTTC. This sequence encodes CASSWTGPAYEQYF.

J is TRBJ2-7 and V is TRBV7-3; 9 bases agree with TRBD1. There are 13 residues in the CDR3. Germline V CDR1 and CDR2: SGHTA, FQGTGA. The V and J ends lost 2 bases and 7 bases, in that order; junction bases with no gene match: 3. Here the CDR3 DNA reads TGTGCCAGCAGCTTAGGGACAGGGCTTGAGCAGTACTTC. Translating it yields CASSLGTGLEQYF.

The CDR3 DNA sequence: TGCGCCAGCAGCCAACCCGGGACAGGCACTGAAGCTTTCTTT. It specifies CASSQPGTGTEAFF. This chain uses TRBV4-3 with TRBJ1-1; 8 positions match TRBD1. There are 14 residues in the CDR3. CDR1 LGHNA and CDR2 YSLEER come from the germline V gene. After removal of 2 bases from V and 4 bases from J, the junction contained 3 bases not matched to a gene.